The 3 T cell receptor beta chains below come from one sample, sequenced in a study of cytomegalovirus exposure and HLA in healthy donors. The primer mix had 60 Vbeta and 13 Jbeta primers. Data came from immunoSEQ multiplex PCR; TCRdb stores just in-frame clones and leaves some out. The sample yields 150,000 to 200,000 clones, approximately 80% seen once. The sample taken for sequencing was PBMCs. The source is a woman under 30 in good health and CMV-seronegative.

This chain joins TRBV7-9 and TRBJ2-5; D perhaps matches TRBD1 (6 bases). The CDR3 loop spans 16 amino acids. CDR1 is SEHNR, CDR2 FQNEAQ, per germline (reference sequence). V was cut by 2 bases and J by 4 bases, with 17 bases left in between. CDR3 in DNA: TGTGCCAGCAGCTTACCCGGGCAGGGGATATCAGAGACCCAGTACTTC. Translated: CASSLPGQGISETQYF.

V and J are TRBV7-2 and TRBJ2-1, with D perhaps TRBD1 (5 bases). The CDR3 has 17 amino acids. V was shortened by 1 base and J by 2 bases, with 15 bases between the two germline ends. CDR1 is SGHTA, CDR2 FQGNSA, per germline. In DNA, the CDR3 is TGTGCCAGCAGCTTAGAACCCCCCAGGGCCGCCTACAATGAGCAGTTCTTC. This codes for CASSLEPPRAAYNEQFF.

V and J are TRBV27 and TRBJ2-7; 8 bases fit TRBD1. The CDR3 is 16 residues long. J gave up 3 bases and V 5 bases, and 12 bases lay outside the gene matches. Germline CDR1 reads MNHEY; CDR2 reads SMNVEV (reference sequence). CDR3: CASSPSTGDKGYEQYV. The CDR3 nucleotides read TGTGCCAGCAGTCCGTCGACAGGGGATAAGGGCTACGAGCAGTACGTC.